Reported below is one T cell receptor (beta chain). Assay used: immunoSEQ multiplex PCR; TCRdb lists only in-frame clones, some missing. This sample has over 150,000 clones, with roughly 84% found just once. This record comes from a study of blood T cell repertoires in COVID-19. Study information: The study drew acute and convalescent COVID-19 samples from the United States, Italy and Spain. PBMCs, B-cell-depleted T cells, or T cells were the source of the cDNA or gDNA that made up the material.

Trimming removed 0 bases from V and 5 bases from J, with 17 bases in between. Germline V gene data show CDR1 as SGHVS and CDR2 as FNYEAQ. The length of the CDR3 is 16 residues. Sequenced material: peripheral blood. The TCR sequence derives from a man aged 18 to 35 with active or convalescent COVID-19. The rearrangement uses TRBV7-6 and TRBJ2-7; D is perhaps TRBD2 (7 bases). The CDR3 spells CASSLALGGAIHEQYF. The CDR3 nucleotides are TGTGCCAGCAGCTTAGCGTTGGGGGGGGCTATCCACGAGCAGTACTTC.